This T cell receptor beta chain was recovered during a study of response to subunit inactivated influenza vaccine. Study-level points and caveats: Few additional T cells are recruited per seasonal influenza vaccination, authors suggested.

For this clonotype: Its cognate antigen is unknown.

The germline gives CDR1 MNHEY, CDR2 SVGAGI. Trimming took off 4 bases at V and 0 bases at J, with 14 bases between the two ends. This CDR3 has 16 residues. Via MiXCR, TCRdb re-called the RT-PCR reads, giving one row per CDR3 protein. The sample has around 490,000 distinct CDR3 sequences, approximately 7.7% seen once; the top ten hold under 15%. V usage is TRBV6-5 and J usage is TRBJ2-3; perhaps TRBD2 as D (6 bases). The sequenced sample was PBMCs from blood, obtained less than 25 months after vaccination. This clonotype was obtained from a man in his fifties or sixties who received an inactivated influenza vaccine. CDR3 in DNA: TGTGCCAGCAGTTCGGGAGAACGGAGTAGCACAGATACGCAGTATTTT. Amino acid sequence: CASSSGERSSTDTQYF.